The sequence of this T cell receptor beta chain was determined in a study of blood T cell repertoires in COVID-19. Sequenced by immunoSEQ multiplex PCR; TCRdb stores in-frame clones only, minus some. The table lists approximately 290,000 clones, roughly 85% of them singletons. The participants were between about 18 and 90 years old and came from 20 to 30 US areas. V trimming: 6 bases; J trimming: 6 bases; junction bases outside the gene matches: 12. The CDR3 length is 14 residues. The germline CDR1 and CDR2 sequences are SQVTM and ANQGSEA. Sequenced sample: PBMCs or T cells enriched from blood (not recorded which). This sequence joins TRBV29-1 and TRBJ2-7, with 9 bases matching TRBD2. This TCR came from a woman in her 30s who had recovered from COVID-19. In nucleotides, the CDR3 is TGCAGCGTGAGCCTTAGCGGGAGTGTAAGCGAGCAGTACTTC. Translation: CSVSLSGSVSEQYF.